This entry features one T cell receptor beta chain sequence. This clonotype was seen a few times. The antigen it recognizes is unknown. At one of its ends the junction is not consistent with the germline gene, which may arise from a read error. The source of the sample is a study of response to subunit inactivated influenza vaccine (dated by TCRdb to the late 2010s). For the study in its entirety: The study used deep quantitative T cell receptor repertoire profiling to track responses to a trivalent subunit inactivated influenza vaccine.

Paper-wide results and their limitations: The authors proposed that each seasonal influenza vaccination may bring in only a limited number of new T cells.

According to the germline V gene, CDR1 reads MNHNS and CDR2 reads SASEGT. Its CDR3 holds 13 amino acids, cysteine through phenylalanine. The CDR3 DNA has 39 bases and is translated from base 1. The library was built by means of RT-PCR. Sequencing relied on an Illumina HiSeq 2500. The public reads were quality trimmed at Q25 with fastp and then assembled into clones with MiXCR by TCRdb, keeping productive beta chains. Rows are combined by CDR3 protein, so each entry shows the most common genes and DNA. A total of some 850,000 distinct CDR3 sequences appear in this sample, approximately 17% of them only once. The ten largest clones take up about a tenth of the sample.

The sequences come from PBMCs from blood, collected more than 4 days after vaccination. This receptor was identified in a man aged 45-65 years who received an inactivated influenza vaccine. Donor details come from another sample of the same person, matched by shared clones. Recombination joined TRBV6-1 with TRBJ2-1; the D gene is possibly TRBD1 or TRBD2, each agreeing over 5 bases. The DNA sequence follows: TGTGCCAGCAGTGAAGCGAAAAGGGACCGCGAGGTCTTC. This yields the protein CASSEAKRDREVF.